A single sample gave rise to the 2 T cell receptor beta chains below, sequenced in a study of PD-1 blockade in classical Hodgkin lymphoma. Clones were sequenced by immunoSEQ multiplex PCR, and TCRdb holds only the in-frame ones, with some missing. This sample carries 25,000 to 35,000 clones, approximately 80% of them seen once, and the ten largest clones take around 0.6%. The time point: cycle 4 day 1 (C4D1), after around six weeks of nivolumab. Brentuximab vedotin exposure varied among the patients, all of whom had relapsed after autologous stem cell transplantation. By magnetic negative selection, CD4+ T cells were purified from thawed PBMCs. The sample was CD4+ T cells from blood, taken before the fourth cycle of nivolumab. These receptors were taken from a human donor with classical Hodgkin lymphoma.

The chain combines TRBV10-3 with TRBJ1-4; D remains unclear. The CDR3 is made up of 15 amino acids. Trimming took off 0 bases at V and 5 bases at J, with 10 bases between the two ends. Germline CDR1 ENHRY, CDR2 SYGVKD. The CDR3 loop reads CAISESRRENEKLFF. The CDR3 nucleotides are TGTGCCATCAGTGAGTCTCGCCGGGAAAATGAAAAACTGTTTTTT.

The rearrangement joins TRBV6-6 to TRBJ1-1, with a tentative D call TRBD1 (6 bases). V was trimmed by 4 bases and J by 3 bases, leaving 12 bases between them. The CDR3 runs 14 residues. Germline V CDR1 and CDR2: MNHNY, SVGAGI (reference sequence). The CDR3 DNA reads TGTGCCAGCAGTTTGACAGGAGGGGACACTGAAGCTTTCTTT. It yields the protein CASSLTGGDTEAFF.